This T cell receptor (beta chain) was identified during a study of blood T cells in healthy people across ages. A J-beta primer mix and a sample-barcoded 5' primer were used in a second PCR of roughly 7 to 12 cycles. TCRdb ran MiXCR on the 5' RACE reads and lists one entry per CDR3 protein. In the table there are about 1.4 million distinct CDR3 sequences, approximately 63% of which are singletons. Germline CDR1 reads MNHEY; CDR2 reads SMNVEV (reference sequence). The CDR3 consists of 14 residues. The sequencing input was blood. V gene TRBV27 combines with J gene TRBJ2-1; D may be TRBD1 (6 bases). Gene TRBJ2-7 matches the end of the DNA better, so the J call may be wrong. The receptor comes from a man aged 18 to 35 in good health. The chain's CDR3 is CASSLKQGVYEQYF. DNA of the CDR3: TGTGCCAGCAGTTTAAAACAGGGTGTCTACGAGCAGTACTTC.